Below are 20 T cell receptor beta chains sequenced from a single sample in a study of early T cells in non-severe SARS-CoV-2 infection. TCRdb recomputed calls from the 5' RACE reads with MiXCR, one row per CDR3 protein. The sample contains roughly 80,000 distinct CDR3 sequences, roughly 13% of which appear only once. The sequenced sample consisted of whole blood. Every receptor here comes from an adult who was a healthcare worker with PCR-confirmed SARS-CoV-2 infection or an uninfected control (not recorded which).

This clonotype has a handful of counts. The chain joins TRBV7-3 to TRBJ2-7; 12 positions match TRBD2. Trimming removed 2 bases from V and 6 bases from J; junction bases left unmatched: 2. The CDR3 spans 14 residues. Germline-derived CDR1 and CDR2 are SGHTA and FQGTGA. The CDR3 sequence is CASSLALAGGEQYF. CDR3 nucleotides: TGTGCCAGCAGCTTAGCACTAGCGGGAGGCGAGCAGTACTTC.

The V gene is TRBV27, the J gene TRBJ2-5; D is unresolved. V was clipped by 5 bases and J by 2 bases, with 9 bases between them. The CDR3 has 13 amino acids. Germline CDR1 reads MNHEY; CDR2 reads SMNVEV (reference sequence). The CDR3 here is CASSDTAQETQYF. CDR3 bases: TGTGCCAGCAGTGATACCGCGCAAGAGACCCAGTACTTC.

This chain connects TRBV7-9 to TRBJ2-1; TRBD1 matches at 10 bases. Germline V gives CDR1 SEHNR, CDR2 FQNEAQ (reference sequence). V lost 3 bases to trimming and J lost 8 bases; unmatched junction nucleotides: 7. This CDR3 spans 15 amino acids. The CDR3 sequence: CASSLSGQGWDEQFF. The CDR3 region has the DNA TGTGCCAGCAGCTTGTCGGGACAGGGGTGGGATGAGCAGTTCTTC.

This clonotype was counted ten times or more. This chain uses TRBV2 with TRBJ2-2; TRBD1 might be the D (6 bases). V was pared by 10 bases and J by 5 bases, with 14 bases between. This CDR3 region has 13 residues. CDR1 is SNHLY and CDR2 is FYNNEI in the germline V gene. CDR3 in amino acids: CATDRSGTGELFF. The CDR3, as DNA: TGTGCCACCGACAGGTCGGGGACCGGGGAGCTGTTTTTT.

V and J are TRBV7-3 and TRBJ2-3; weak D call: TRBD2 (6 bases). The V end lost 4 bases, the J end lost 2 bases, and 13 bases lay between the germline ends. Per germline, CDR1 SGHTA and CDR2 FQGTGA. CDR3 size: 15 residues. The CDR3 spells CASSYSGESTDTQYF. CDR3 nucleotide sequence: TGTGCCAGCAGCTATAGCGGAGAATCCACAGATACGCAGTATTTT. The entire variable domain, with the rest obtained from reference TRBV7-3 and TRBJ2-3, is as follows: GAGVSQTPSNKVTEKGKYVELRCDPISGHTALYWYRQSLGQGPEFLIYFQGTGAADDSGLPNDRFFAVRPEGSVSTLKIQRTERGDSAVYLCASSYSGESTDTQYFGPGTRLTVL.

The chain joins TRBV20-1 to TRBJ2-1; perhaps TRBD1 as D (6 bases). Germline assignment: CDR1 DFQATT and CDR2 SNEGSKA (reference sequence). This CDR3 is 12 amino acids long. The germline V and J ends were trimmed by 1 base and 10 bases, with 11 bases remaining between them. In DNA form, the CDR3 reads TGCAGTGCTAGAGGTGCGAGGGGGGAGCAGTTCTTC. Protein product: CSARGARGEQFF.

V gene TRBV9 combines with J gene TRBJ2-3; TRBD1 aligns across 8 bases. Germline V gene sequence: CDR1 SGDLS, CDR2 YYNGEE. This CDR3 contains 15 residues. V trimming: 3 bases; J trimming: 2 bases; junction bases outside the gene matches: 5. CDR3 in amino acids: CASSGGTGYTDTQYF. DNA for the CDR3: TGTGCCAGCAGCGGGGGGACAGGCTACACAGATACGCAGTATTTT.

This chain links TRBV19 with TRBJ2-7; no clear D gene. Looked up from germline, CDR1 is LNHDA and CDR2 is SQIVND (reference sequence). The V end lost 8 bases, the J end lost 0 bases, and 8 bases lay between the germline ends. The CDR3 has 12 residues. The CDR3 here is CASHDNSYEQYF. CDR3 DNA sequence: TGTGCCAGTCACGACAACTCCTACGAGCAGTACTTC.

The DNA for the CDR3 is TGTGCCAGCAGTCCCGCTGGAAGGGTAATGAACACTGAAGCTTTCTTT. Protein product: CASSPAGRVMNTEAFF. The gene calls are TRBV28 and TRBJ1-1; D gene uncertain. The CDR3 length is 16 residues. Germline CDR1 reads MDHEN; CDR2 reads SYDVKM. V was pared by 5 bases and J by 0 bases, with 16 bases between.

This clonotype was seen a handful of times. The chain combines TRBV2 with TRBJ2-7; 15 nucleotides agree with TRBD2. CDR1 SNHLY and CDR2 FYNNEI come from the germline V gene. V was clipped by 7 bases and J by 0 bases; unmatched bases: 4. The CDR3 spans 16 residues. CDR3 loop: CASTGTSGRSSYEQYF. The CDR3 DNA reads TGTGCCAGCACCGGGACTAGCGGGAGGAGCTCCTACGAGCAGTACTTC.

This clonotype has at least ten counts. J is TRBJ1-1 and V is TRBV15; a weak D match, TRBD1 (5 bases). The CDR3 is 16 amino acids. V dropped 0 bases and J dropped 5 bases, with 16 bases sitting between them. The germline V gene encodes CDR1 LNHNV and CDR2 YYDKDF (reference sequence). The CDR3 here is CATSRDAPGFGTEAFF. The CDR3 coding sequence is TGTGCCACCAGCAGAGATGCTCCAGGGTTTGGGACTGAAGCTTTCTTT.

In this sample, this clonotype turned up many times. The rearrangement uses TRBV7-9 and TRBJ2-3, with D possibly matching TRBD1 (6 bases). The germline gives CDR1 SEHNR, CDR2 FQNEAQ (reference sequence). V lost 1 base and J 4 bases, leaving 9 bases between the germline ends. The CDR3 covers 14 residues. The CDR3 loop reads CASSLGRGPDTQYF. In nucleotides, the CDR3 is TGTGCCAGCAGCTTAGGCAGGGGACCAGATACGCAGTATTTT.

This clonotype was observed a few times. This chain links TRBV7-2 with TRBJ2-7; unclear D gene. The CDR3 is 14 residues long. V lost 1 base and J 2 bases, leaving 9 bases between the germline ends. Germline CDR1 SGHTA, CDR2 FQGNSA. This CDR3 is CASSLVGRPYEQYF. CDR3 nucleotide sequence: TGTGCCAGCAGCTTAGTAGGACGTCCCTACGAGCAGTACTTC.

In DNA, the CDR3 is TGTGCCAGCAGTTGGCCGGGTCCCCTGACCTTC. Translated, it gives CASSWPGPLTF. This chain joins TRBV6-5 and TRBJ1-2; no clear D gene. The CDR3 totals 11 residues. Germline CDR1 MNHEY, CDR2 SVGAGI. V lost 4 bases and J lost 14, with 14 bases in between.

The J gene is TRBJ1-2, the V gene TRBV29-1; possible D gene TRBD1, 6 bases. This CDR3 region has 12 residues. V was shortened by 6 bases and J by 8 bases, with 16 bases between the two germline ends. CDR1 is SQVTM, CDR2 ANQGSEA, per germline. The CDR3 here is CSVTSDRLGYTF. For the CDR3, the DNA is TGCAGCGTCACATCAGACAGGCTAGGCTACACCTTC.

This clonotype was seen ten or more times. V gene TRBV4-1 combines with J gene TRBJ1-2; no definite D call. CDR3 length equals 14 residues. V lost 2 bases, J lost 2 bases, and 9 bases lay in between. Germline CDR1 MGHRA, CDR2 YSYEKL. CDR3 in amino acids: CASSQISENYGYTF. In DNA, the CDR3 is TGCGCCAGCAGCCAAATCTCGGAAAACTATGGCTACACCTTC.

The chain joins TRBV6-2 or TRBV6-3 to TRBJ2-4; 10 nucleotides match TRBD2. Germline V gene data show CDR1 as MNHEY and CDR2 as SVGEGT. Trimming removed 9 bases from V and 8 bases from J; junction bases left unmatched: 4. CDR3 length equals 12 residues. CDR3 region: CASSGRFDIQYF. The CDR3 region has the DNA TGTGCCAGTAGCGGGAGGTTTGACATTCAGTACTTC.

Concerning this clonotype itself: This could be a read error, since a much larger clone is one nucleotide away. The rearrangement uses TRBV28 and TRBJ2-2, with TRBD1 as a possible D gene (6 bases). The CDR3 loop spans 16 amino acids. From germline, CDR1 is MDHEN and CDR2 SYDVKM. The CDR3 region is CASGLDGTSNTGELFF. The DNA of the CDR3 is TGTGCCAGCGGTTTAGACGGGACATCGAACACCGGGGAGCTGTTTTTT.

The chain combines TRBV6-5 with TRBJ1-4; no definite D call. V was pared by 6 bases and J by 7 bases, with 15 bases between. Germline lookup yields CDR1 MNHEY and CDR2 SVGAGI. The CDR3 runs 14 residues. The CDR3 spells CASRRWESSEKLFF. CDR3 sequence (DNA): TGTGCCAGCAGACGTTGGGAATCGAGTGAAAAACTGTTTTTT.

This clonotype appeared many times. The CDR3 sequence is CASSGDPAQETQYF. CDR3 coding DNA: TGTGCCAGCAGTGGGGACCCGGCTCAAGAGACCCAGTACTTC. The chain combines TRBV6-5 with TRBJ2-5; D may correspond to TRBD1 or TRBD2 (5 bases each). With 5 bases removed from V and 2 bases from J, the gap between germline ends came to 12 bases. Germline V gives CDR1 MNHEY, CDR2 SVGAGI. The CDR3 has 14 amino acids.